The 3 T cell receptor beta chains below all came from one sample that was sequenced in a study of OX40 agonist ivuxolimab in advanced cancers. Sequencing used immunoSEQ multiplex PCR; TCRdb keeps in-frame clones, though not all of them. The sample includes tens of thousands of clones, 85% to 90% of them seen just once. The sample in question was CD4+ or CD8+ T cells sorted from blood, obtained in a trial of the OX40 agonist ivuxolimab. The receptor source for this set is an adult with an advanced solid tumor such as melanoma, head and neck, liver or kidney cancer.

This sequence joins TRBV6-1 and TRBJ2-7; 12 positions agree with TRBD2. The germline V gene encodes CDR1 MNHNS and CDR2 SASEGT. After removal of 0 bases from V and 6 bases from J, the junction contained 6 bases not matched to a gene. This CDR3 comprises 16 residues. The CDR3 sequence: CASSEAASGRAIEQYF. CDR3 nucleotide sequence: TGTGCCAGCAGTGAAGCCGCTAGCGGGAGGGCGATCGAGCAGTACTTC.

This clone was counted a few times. Here the CDR3 DNA reads TGTGCCAGCAGTATGGGGGACAGGGCGTCGGGTGAGCAGTTCTTC. Translated, it gives CASSMGDRASGEQFF. V usage is TRBV6-5 and J usage is TRBJ2-1, with TRBD1 matching 9 bases. The germline V gene encodes CDR1 MNHEY and CDR2 SVGAGI. With V trimmed by 5 bases and J by 9 bases, 11 bases remained unmatched. CDR3 length: 15 residues.

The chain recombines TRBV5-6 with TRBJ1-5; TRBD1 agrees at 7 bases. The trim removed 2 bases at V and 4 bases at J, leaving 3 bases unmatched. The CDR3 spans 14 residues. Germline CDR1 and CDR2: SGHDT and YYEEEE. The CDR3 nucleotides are TGTGCCAGCAGCTTACCGGGACAGAATCAGCCCCAGCATTTT. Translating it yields CASSLPGQNQPQHF.